This is a list of T cell receptor beta chains from one sample in a study of human T cells and chemical hapten exposure. One entry per CDR3 protein, called by TCRdb with MiXCR from the RACE reads. The sample lists about 260,000 distinct CDR3 sequences, more than 6.5% occurring once. Sequenced here: whole blood, sampled in connection with sensitization to the hapten diphenylcyclopropenone (DPC). The source is a woman aged 40 to 50 with alopecia areata. Some clones in this sample may be carry-over from other donors' samples. Each CDR3 is given with its conserved first and last residue. The D gene is left open where the match is weak. The size of a clone is reported for some rows only, either as once, few or many, or as a class for expanded clones.

few,TRBV12-3/TRBV12-4,.,TRBJ1-6,CASTSDGLISPLHF
few,TRBV5-1,.,TRBJ2-1,CASSLVGGSNEQFF
.,TRBV28,.,TRBJ1-1,CASSSPDSHTEAFF
many,TRBV28,TRBD1,TRBJ1-3,CASGQGLFSPGNTIYF
few,TRBV7-2,TRBD2,TRBJ2-3,CASSLGLAGGNTDTQYF
many,TRBV6-2/TRBV6-3,TRBD1,TRBJ1-1,CASSYTGGTEAFF
many,TRBV7-9,TRBD2,TRBJ2-1,CASSQPGLAGGGRNEQFF
few,TRBV5-1,.,TRBJ2-7,CASSLSGPYEQYF
many,TRBV6-6,.,TRBJ2-7,CASSYPAGDEQYF
many,TRBV27,TRBD2,TRBJ2-7,CASSLTGRHYEQYF
.,TRBV18,.,TRBJ1-5,CASSAGDGDQPQHF
.,TRBV29-1,.,TRBJ2-1,CSVVITYNEQFF
.,TRBV7-2,.,TRBJ1-5,CASSSTGPGQPQHF
few,TRBV10-3,.,TRBJ2-6,CAIGEGLGANVLTF
many,TRBV2,.,TRBJ1-5,CASRAQGGSNQPQHF
few,TRBV19,.,TRBJ2-5,CASSRKVGQETQYF
many,TRBV7-2,.,TRBJ2-1,CASSFSRDEQFF
few,TRBV11-1,TRBD2,TRBJ2-2,CASSFLAGNTGELFF
.,TRBV6-1,TRBD1,TRBJ1-5,CASQGQTYSNQPQHF
few,TRBV29-1,TRBD1,TRBJ1-1,CSVTQGFTLRGTEAFF
.,TRBV6-5,.,TRBJ2-1,CASSYQPGERFF
few,TRBV7-9,.,TRBJ1-3,CASSSNGNTIYF
few,TRBV20-1,.,TRBJ2-1,CSASSGNSYNEQFF
few,TRBV5-5,.,TRBJ2-3,CASSLPGQSSTDTQYF
few,TRBV27,.,TRBJ1-1,CASSKLTGTEAFF
few,TRBV9,.,TRBJ2-3,CASSVGSLPSTDTQYF
few,TRBV9,TRBD1,TRBJ1-1,CASSGYRGRGTEAFF
.,TRBV6-5,.,TRBJ2-7,CASSNPGYLGEQYF
.,TRBV7-9,.,TRBJ2-1,CASSLTSSLYNEQFF
.,TRBV28,TRBD2,TRBJ2-7,CASSSAFAGGTYEQYF
.,TRBV28,.,TRBJ1-5,CASSLGGGMVPQHF
.,TRBV12-3/TRBV12-4,TRBD2,TRBJ2-7,CASSPRLAGGYQYF
few,TRBV28,.,TRBJ2-1,CASSLGGRRYNEQFF
.,TRBV4-2,.,TRBJ2-2,CASSQKRALDRTGELFF
many,TRBV28,.,TRBJ1-5,CASRLQGHSNQPQHF
.,TRBV21-1,.,TRBJ2-7,CASSKLRGTPPPYEQYF
few,TRBV20-1,TRBD1,TRBJ2-7,CSASLPGQGVDEQYF
.,TRBV12-3/TRBV12-4,.,TRBJ1-1,CASSPPGERKAFF
.,TRBV6-1,.,TRBJ2-7,CASNPSAVYEQYF
.,TRBV7-6,.,TRBJ2-1,CASSLALRGNEQFF
.,TRBV7-9,TRBD2,TRBJ2-7,CASSSGLAGPGAAYEQYF
many,TRBV7-9,.,TRBJ2-2,CASSLAPGDTGELFF
few,TRBV6-5,.,TRBJ2-1,CASSFGGRSYNEQFF
few,TRBV20-1,TRBD1,TRBJ1-6,CSTGDQGRSYNSPLHF
.,TRBV20-1,TRBD2,TRBJ2-7,CSAIKYRDRTTSGRSYEQYF
many,TRBV28,TRBD2,TRBJ2-3,CASSRTLLAGADTDTQYF
.,TRBV28,.,TRBJ2-3,CASSLGAADSTDTQYF
many,TRBV28,TRBD1,TRBJ1-5,CASRSTGGGQPQHF
few,TRBV29-1,TRBD2,TRBJ2-4,CSVHLAGDGKNIQYF
.,TRBV4-3,TRBD2,TRBJ2-7,CASSQDAGGLAGIYEQYF
many,TRBV7-9,.,TRBJ2-2,CASSIRRGMAGELFF
.,TRBV9,.,TRBJ1-5,CASSVAGYSNQPQHF
few,TRBV7-9,.,TRBJ1-2,CASTVAGDDYGYTF